This T cell receptor beta chain is drawn from a study of cytomegalovirus exposure and HLA in healthy donors. Overall study: A later analysis reported the same platform for the roughly 120 validation repertoires and the 650 to 750 first-cohort repertoires. Findings of the study overall: The study labeled more than 150 TCR beta chains cytomegalovirus-associated.

Germline CDR1 reads SGHDT; CDR2 reads YYEEEE. Trimming shortened V by 4 bases and J by 4 bases, and 17 bases separated the two germline ends. CDR3 length: 15 amino acids. Assay used: immunoSEQ multiplex PCR; TCRdb lists only in-frame clones, some missing. There are some 40,000 clones in the sample; just under 95% occur only once, and 3.3% lies in the top ten. On this clone: The antigen remains unidentified.

The specimen sequenced was PBMCs. The receptor comes from a man younger than 35 in good health and CMV-seronegative. The chain is built from TRBV5-6 and TRBJ1-2, with D unresolved. The CDR3 spells CASSPDQSGPYGYTF. The CDR3 DNA sequence: TGTGCCAGCAGCCCGGATCAATCTGGGCCCTATGGCTACACCTTC.